The rows below give T cell receptor beta chains drawn from one sample of a study of response to subunit inactivated influenza vaccine. One entry per CDR3 protein results from TCRdb running MiXCR on the RT-PCR reads. The sample holds hundreds of thousands of distinct CDR3 sequences, 10% to 15% seen once. This sample comprised PBMCs from blood, obtained on the day of vaccination. Receptors were obtained from a man aged 50 to 60 who received an inactivated influenza vaccine. The CDR3 runs from the conserved cysteine through the conserved F or W. D genes are given only for firm matches. Some rows mark clone size as missing; the rest say once, few, many or name a class of expanded clone.

v_call: TRBV29-1
clone_size: many
d_call: TRBD1
j_call: TRBJ2-5
cdr3_nt: TGCAGCGCAGAAGGAATGAGGGGGCGTCTTCAAGAGACCCAGTACTTC
cdr3_aa: CSAEGMRGRLQETQYF

v_call: TRBV28
clone_size: few
d_call: TRBD2
j_call: TRBJ2-5
cdr3_nt: TGTGCCAGCAGTCGGGGACTAGCGGGGGCGGGAGAGACCCAGTACTTC
cdr3_aa: CASSRGLAGAGETQYF

v_call: TRBV20-1
clone_size: .
d_call: TRBD1
j_call: TRBJ2-2
cdr3_nt: TGCAGTGCTAGGTCCAAAACCCCACGACAGGGCTACACCGGGGAGCTGTTTTTT
cdr3_aa: CSARSKTPRQGYTGELFF

v_call: TRBV12-3/TRBV12-4
clone_size: .
d_call: .
j_call: TRBJ2-5
cdr3_nt: TGTGCCAGCAGTGTGTGGTCCGGGACCCAAGAGACCCAGTACTTC
cdr3_aa: CASSVWSGTQETQYF

v_call: TRBV9
clone_size: few
d_call: TRBD1
j_call: TRBJ2-5
cdr3_nt: TGTGCCAGCAGCGTAGGGCCCGGGACAGGGGGCTGGGAGACCCAGTACTTC
cdr3_aa: CASSVGPGTGGWETQYF

v_call: TRBV20-1
clone_size: .
d_call: TRBD1
j_call: TRBJ2-1
cdr3_nt: TGCAGTGCTAGTGTGGGGACAGGGGGCGCCGGGCAGTTCTTC
cdr3_aa: CSASVGTGGAGQFF

v_call: TRBV7-2
clone_size: many
d_call: .
j_call: TRBJ2-7
cdr3_nt: TGTGCCAGCAGTTCTACCGGGACAAGCTACGAGCAGTACTTC
cdr3_aa: CASSSTGTSYEQYF

v_call: TRBV20-1
clone_size: .
d_call: .
j_call: TRBJ2-5
cdr3_nt: TGCAGTGCTAGGTATAAGGATGGAGAGACCCAGTACTTC
cdr3_aa: CSARYKDGETQYF

v_call: TRBV7-8
clone_size: .
d_call: .
j_call: TRBJ1-2
cdr3_nt: TGTGCCAGCAGCGCCGGGACCCCCGGGAACTATGGCTACACCTTC
cdr3_aa: CASSAGTPGNYGYTF

v_call: TRBV18
clone_size: few
d_call: .
j_call: TRBJ1-1
cdr3_nt: TGTGCCAGCTCACCAATCGCCGGGGGTGGGGACTCTGAAGCTTTCTTT
cdr3_aa: CASSPIAGGGDSEAFF

v_call: TRBV18
clone_size: few
d_call: TRBD1
j_call: TRBJ2-2
cdr3_nt: TGTGCCAGCTCACCGGGACAGTCGAACACCGGGGAGCTGTTTTTT
cdr3_aa: CASSPGQSNTGELFF

v_call: TRBV12-3/TRBV12-4
clone_size: few
d_call: .
j_call: TRBJ2-1
cdr3_nt: TGTGCCAGCAGTTTAGGGCTCCTTAGGCAGCGCGATGAGCAGTTCTTC
cdr3_aa: CASSLGLLRQRDEQFF

v_call: TRBV11-2
clone_size: many
d_call: .
j_call: TRBJ1-6
cdr3_nt: TGTGCCAGCAGCGCCCAGGTGAGGAGGGGAGCCTTCCTCCACTTT
cdr3_aa: CASSAQVRRGAFLHF

v_call: TRBV6-5
clone_size: .
d_call: .
j_call: TRBJ1-2
cdr3_nt: TGTGCCAGCAGTTACTCGTCGACAGTACTACTGGGCTACACCTTC
cdr3_aa: CASSYSSTVLLGYTF

v_call: TRBV19
clone_size: few
d_call: .
j_call: TRBJ1-6
cdr3_nt: TGTGCCAGTAGGGCCGTGCTTACTAATTCACCCCTCCACTTT
cdr3_aa: CASRAVLTNSPLHF

v_call: TRBV12-3/TRBV12-4
clone_size: .
d_call: TRBD1
j_call: TRBJ2-5
cdr3_nt: TGTGCCAGCAGTCCGCCGACAGGGAGTCAGCGAGAGACCCAGTACTTC
cdr3_aa: CASSPPTGSQRETQYF

v_call: TRBV5-1
clone_size: many
d_call: TRBD1
j_call: TRBJ2-3
cdr3_nt: TGCGCCAGCAGCTTGGTGACAGGGCCAGATACGCAGTATTTT
cdr3_aa: CASSLVTGPDTQYF

v_call: TRBV7-9
clone_size: few
d_call: TRBD1
j_call: TRBJ2-7
cdr3_nt: TGTGCCAGCAGCTTCGGGACAGGGAGTAGCTCCTACGAGCAGTACTTC
cdr3_aa: CASSFGTGSSSYEQYF

v_call: TRBV19
clone_size: .
d_call: .
j_call: TRBJ1-5
cdr3_nt: TGTGCCAGTAGTAGGCAGGGAATAGGGTTTAGCAATCAGCCCCAGCATTTT
cdr3_aa: CASSRQGIGFSNQPQHF

v_call: TRBV5-1
clone_size: many
d_call: .
j_call: TRBJ1-1
cdr3_nt: TGCGCCAGCAGCTGGATCGGGACACCGAACACTGAAGCCTTCTTT
cdr3_aa: CASSWIGTPNTEAFF

v_call: TRBV6-2/TRBV6-3
clone_size: .
d_call: .
j_call: TRBJ1-6
cdr3_nt: TGTGCCAGCAGATCGGACAGTACTTGGAATTCACCCCTCCACTTT
cdr3_aa: CASRSDSTWNSPLHF

v_call: TRBV25-1
clone_size: many
d_call: TRBD2
j_call: TRBJ2-3
cdr3_nt: TGTGCCACACTAGCGGGACCCACAGATACGCAGTATTTT
cdr3_aa: CATLAGPTDTQYF

v_call: TRBV27
clone_size: .
d_call: TRBD1
j_call: TRBJ1-2
cdr3_nt: TGTGCCAGCAGTTCGGGACAGGGACGAAATGGCTACACCTTC
cdr3_aa: CASSSGQGRNGYTF

v_call: TRBV12-3/TRBV12-4
clone_size: .
d_call: TRBD1
j_call: TRBJ2-7
cdr3_nt: TGTGCCAGCAGCAAACAGGGGGCTCTACCCTTCTACGAGCAGTACTTC
cdr3_aa: CASSKQGALPFYEQYF

v_call: TRBV20-1
clone_size: few
d_call: TRBD1
j_call: TRBJ2-5
cdr3_nt: TGCAGTGCCGGAGGGACAGGGATGGAAGGGACCCAGTACTTC
cdr3_aa: CSAGGTGMEGTQYF

v_call: TRBV28
clone_size: .
d_call: TRBD2
j_call: TRBJ2-7
cdr3_nt: TGTGCCAGCAGTAGTATGTGGGAGGGGACTAGCGGTTTCTACGAGCAGTACTTC
cdr3_aa: CASSSMWEGTSGFYEQYF

v_call: TRBV12-3/TRBV12-4
clone_size: .
d_call: .
j_call: TRBJ2-6
cdr3_nt: TGTGCCAGCAGTTTGAGGGACCCGTCCTTCGTCCTGACTTTC
cdr3_aa: CASSLRDPSFVLTF

v_call: TRBV5-1
clone_size: .
d_call: .
j_call: TRBJ1-6
cdr3_nt: TGCGCCAGCAGCTTGGCCCAGGAGTCACCCCTCCACTTT
cdr3_aa: CASSLAQESPLHF

v_call: TRBV3-1
clone_size: .
d_call: .
j_call: TRBJ2-5
cdr3_nt: TGTGCCAGCAGCCAGAAAGCCGGGGGCCAGTACTTC
cdr3_aa: CASSQKAGGQYF

v_call: TRBV2
clone_size: .
d_call: .
j_call: TRBJ1-5
cdr3_nt: TGTGCCAGCAGTGAGCGGCAGGGTGGTTTGTCATTCGGGCAGCCCCAGCATTTT
cdr3_aa: CASSERQGGLSFGQPQHF

v_call: TRBV5-1
clone_size: .
d_call: TRBD1
j_call: TRBJ2-5
cdr3_nt: TGCGCCAGCAGCTCTGACAGGGAGCAAGAGACCCAGTACTTC
cdr3_aa: CASSSDREQETQYF

v_call: TRBV5-6
clone_size: .
d_call: TRBD1
j_call: TRBJ1-1
cdr3_nt: TGTGCCAGCAGCGGTACAGGGGGAGGAAGGACTGAAGCTTTCTTT
cdr3_aa: CASSGTGGGRTEAFF

v_call: TRBV12-3/TRBV12-4
clone_size: many
d_call: .
j_call: TRBJ1-2
cdr3_nt: TGTGCCAGCAGTCCTTTCACCGCCTATGGCTACACCTTC
cdr3_aa: CASSPFTAYGYTF

v_call: TRBV2
clone_size: few
d_call: .
j_call: TRBJ1-1
cdr3_nt: TGTGCCAGCACCTCCCAGGGAGCTTGGGCTTTCTTT
cdr3_aa: CASTSQGAWAFF

v_call: TRBV4-3
clone_size: few
d_call: .
j_call: TRBJ1-3
cdr3_nt: TGCGCCAGCAGCCAATCTCACGGGACGGCTACCTCTGGAAACACCATATATTTT
cdr3_aa: CASSQSHGTATSGNTIYF

v_call: TRBV12-3/TRBV12-4
clone_size: many
d_call: .
j_call: TRBJ1-1
cdr3_nt: TGTGCCAGCAGTGCAGGGACACCCCCTACTGAAGCTTTCTTT
cdr3_aa: CASSAGTPPTEAFF

v_call: TRBV12-3/TRBV12-4
clone_size: few
d_call: .
j_call: TRBJ1-3
cdr3_nt: TGTGCCAGCAGTTTAGTGACAGTGGGAAACACCATATATTTT
cdr3_aa: CASSLVTVGNTIYF

v_call: TRBV5-1
clone_size: .
d_call: .
j_call: TRBJ2-1
cdr3_nt: TGCGCCAGCAGCTTCAACAGGGCACCGGATGAGCAGTTCTTC
cdr3_aa: CASSFNRAPDEQFF

v_call: TRBV7-8
clone_size: many
d_call: .
j_call: TRBJ2-1
cdr3_nt: TGTGCCAGCAGCTTAGCCAGGCACAATGAGCAGTTCTTC
cdr3_aa: CASSLARHNEQFF

v_call: TRBV12-3/TRBV12-4
clone_size: few
d_call: TRBD1
j_call: TRBJ2-7
cdr3_nt: TGTGCCAGCAGCCCCCGGGACAGGGGAGTCGAGCAGTACTTC
cdr3_aa: CASSPRDRGVEQYF